Given below is one TCR beta chain in context. Its antigen remains unidentified. This sample is drawn from a study of shared clonotypes between healthy human individuals. Germline V gives CDR1 SNHLY, CDR2 FYNNEI. The V gene lost 8 bases and the J gene lost 2 bases, with 7 bases spanning the gap. The CDR3 contains 11 residues. Points from the study as a whole: The sharing of roughly 5% of naive CD4 clonotypes was seen across a handful of donors. It was the few donors that limited the genetic and exposure-history diversity represented.

Some clones are missing from TCRdb's copy, which holds only in-frame ones; the method was immunoSEQ multiplex PCR. The data hold around 1,000,000 clones, with approximately 75% observed a single time. Sequencing used memory CD4+ T cells from PBMCs. The subset is: CD45RA-negative fraction. The sequence was collected from a man younger than 35 in good health. Some clones in this sample may be carry-over from other donors' samples. This chain joins TRBV2 and TRBJ2-7; D is ambiguous. Written as DNA, the CDR3 is TGTGCCAGCTCCCTCGCCTACGAGCAGTACTTC. Encoded protein: CASSLAYEQYF.